A selection of T cell receptor beta chains follows, all from one sample in a study of CD8+CD57+ T cells in acquired aplastic anemia. TCRdb reprocessed the reads via MiXCR and lists one record per CDR3 protein. The data show fewer than 200,000 distinct CDR3 sequences, around 50% seen once. Sequencing was performed on sorted CD4+, CD8+, or CD8+CD57+ T cells (not recorded which) from PBMCs. Receptors were obtained from a human donor with aplastic anemia. The CDR3 runs from the conserved cysteine through the conserved F or W. The order of the fields is clone size, V gene, CDR3 protein. Clone sizes are given selectively: once, few, many, or a class where the clone is expanded.

abundance: NA; v_gene: TRBV6-1; CDR3aa: CASTQTIEAFF
abundance: NA; v_gene: TRBV7-8; CDR3aa: CASTTGTGVNEQFF
abundance: NA; v_gene: TRBV19; CDR3aa: CASSMVLSNEQFF
abundance: NA; v_gene: TRBV6-2/TRBV6-3; CDR3aa: CASSSAGAVTDTQYF
abundance: many; v_gene: TRBV6-1; CDR3aa: CASTVGGPGDTQYF
abundance: many; v_gene: TRBV20-1; CDR3aa: CSAPDRRNEKLFF
abundance: few; v_gene: TRBV2; CDR3aa: CASRDRFGGDSPLHF
abundance: NA; v_gene: TRBV15; CDR3aa: CATSRVAVDEQFF
abundance: NA; v_gene: TRBV7-9; CDR3aa: CVSGLTGNEQFF
abundance: NA; v_gene: TRBV10-2; CDR3aa: CASTNGGQEQYF
abundance: once; v_gene: TRBV6-4; CDR3aa: CASSVGTSGGPRNEQFF
abundance: once; v_gene: TRBV6-1; CDR3aa: CASVSGIQFF
abundance: NA; v_gene: TRBV5-6; CDR3aa: CASSLGRSGANVLTF
abundance: many; v_gene: TRBV19; CDR3aa: CASSIKAGAYYNEQFF
abundance: NA; v_gene: TRBV19; CDR3aa: CASGPPGNTIYF
abundance: NA; v_gene: TRBV16; CDR3aa: CASSSASVRMDTQYF
abundance: few; v_gene: TRBV10-3; CDR3aa: CAISEPGQPQHF